This TCR beta chain was found in a study of blood T cell repertoires in COVID-19. Measured with immunoSEQ multiplex PCR; TCRdb has only the in-frame clones, and not every one. The table records about 190,000 clones, approximately 90% of them present only once. The CDR3 contains 14 residues. V gave up 6 bases and J gave up 3 bases; unmatched junction bases: 7. CDR1 and CDR2 from the germline V gene are SNHLY and FYNNEI. The chain is built from TRBV2 and TRBJ2-7; 8 bases map to TRBD1. This receptor was obtained from a woman between 70 and 85 years old with COVID-19, enrolled during active disease. Sequenced: peripheral blood. The CDR3, as DNA: TGTGCCAGCAGACGGACAGGGCCCGACTACGAGCAGTACTTC. Translated, it gives CASRRTGPDYEQYF.